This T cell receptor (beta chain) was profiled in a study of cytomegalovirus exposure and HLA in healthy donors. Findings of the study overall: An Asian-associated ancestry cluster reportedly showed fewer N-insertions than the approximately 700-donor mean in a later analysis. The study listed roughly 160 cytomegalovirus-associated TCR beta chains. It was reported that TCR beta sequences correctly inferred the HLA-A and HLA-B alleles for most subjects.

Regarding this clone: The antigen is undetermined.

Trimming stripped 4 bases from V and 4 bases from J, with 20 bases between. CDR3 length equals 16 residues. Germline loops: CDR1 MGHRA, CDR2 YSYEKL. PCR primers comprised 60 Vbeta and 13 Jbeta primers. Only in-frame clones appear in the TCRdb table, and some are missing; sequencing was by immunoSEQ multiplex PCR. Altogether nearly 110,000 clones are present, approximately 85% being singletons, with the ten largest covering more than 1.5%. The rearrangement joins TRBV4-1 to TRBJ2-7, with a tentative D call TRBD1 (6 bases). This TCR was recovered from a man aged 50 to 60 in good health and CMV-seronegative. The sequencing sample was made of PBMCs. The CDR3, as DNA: TGCGCCAGCAGCCGCCTCACAGGGCTCATCCATTACGAGCAGTACTTC. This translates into CASSRLTGLIHYEQYF.